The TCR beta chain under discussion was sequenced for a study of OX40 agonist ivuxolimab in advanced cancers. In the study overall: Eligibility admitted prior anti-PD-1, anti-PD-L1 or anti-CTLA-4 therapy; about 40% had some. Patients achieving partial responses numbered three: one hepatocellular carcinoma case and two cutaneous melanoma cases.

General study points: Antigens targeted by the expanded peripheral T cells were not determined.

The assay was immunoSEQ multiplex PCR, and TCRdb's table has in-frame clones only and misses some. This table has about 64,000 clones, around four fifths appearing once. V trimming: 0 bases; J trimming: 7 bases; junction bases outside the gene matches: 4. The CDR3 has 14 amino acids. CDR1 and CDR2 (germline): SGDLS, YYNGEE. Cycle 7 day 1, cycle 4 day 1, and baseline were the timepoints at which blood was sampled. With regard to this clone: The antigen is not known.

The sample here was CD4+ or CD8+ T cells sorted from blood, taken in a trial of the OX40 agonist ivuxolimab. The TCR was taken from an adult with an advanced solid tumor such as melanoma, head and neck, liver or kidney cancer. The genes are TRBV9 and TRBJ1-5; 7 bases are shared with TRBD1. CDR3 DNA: TGTGCCAGCAGCGTAGGGGACAGCCGGCAGCCCCAGCATTTT. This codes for CASSVGDSRQPQHF.